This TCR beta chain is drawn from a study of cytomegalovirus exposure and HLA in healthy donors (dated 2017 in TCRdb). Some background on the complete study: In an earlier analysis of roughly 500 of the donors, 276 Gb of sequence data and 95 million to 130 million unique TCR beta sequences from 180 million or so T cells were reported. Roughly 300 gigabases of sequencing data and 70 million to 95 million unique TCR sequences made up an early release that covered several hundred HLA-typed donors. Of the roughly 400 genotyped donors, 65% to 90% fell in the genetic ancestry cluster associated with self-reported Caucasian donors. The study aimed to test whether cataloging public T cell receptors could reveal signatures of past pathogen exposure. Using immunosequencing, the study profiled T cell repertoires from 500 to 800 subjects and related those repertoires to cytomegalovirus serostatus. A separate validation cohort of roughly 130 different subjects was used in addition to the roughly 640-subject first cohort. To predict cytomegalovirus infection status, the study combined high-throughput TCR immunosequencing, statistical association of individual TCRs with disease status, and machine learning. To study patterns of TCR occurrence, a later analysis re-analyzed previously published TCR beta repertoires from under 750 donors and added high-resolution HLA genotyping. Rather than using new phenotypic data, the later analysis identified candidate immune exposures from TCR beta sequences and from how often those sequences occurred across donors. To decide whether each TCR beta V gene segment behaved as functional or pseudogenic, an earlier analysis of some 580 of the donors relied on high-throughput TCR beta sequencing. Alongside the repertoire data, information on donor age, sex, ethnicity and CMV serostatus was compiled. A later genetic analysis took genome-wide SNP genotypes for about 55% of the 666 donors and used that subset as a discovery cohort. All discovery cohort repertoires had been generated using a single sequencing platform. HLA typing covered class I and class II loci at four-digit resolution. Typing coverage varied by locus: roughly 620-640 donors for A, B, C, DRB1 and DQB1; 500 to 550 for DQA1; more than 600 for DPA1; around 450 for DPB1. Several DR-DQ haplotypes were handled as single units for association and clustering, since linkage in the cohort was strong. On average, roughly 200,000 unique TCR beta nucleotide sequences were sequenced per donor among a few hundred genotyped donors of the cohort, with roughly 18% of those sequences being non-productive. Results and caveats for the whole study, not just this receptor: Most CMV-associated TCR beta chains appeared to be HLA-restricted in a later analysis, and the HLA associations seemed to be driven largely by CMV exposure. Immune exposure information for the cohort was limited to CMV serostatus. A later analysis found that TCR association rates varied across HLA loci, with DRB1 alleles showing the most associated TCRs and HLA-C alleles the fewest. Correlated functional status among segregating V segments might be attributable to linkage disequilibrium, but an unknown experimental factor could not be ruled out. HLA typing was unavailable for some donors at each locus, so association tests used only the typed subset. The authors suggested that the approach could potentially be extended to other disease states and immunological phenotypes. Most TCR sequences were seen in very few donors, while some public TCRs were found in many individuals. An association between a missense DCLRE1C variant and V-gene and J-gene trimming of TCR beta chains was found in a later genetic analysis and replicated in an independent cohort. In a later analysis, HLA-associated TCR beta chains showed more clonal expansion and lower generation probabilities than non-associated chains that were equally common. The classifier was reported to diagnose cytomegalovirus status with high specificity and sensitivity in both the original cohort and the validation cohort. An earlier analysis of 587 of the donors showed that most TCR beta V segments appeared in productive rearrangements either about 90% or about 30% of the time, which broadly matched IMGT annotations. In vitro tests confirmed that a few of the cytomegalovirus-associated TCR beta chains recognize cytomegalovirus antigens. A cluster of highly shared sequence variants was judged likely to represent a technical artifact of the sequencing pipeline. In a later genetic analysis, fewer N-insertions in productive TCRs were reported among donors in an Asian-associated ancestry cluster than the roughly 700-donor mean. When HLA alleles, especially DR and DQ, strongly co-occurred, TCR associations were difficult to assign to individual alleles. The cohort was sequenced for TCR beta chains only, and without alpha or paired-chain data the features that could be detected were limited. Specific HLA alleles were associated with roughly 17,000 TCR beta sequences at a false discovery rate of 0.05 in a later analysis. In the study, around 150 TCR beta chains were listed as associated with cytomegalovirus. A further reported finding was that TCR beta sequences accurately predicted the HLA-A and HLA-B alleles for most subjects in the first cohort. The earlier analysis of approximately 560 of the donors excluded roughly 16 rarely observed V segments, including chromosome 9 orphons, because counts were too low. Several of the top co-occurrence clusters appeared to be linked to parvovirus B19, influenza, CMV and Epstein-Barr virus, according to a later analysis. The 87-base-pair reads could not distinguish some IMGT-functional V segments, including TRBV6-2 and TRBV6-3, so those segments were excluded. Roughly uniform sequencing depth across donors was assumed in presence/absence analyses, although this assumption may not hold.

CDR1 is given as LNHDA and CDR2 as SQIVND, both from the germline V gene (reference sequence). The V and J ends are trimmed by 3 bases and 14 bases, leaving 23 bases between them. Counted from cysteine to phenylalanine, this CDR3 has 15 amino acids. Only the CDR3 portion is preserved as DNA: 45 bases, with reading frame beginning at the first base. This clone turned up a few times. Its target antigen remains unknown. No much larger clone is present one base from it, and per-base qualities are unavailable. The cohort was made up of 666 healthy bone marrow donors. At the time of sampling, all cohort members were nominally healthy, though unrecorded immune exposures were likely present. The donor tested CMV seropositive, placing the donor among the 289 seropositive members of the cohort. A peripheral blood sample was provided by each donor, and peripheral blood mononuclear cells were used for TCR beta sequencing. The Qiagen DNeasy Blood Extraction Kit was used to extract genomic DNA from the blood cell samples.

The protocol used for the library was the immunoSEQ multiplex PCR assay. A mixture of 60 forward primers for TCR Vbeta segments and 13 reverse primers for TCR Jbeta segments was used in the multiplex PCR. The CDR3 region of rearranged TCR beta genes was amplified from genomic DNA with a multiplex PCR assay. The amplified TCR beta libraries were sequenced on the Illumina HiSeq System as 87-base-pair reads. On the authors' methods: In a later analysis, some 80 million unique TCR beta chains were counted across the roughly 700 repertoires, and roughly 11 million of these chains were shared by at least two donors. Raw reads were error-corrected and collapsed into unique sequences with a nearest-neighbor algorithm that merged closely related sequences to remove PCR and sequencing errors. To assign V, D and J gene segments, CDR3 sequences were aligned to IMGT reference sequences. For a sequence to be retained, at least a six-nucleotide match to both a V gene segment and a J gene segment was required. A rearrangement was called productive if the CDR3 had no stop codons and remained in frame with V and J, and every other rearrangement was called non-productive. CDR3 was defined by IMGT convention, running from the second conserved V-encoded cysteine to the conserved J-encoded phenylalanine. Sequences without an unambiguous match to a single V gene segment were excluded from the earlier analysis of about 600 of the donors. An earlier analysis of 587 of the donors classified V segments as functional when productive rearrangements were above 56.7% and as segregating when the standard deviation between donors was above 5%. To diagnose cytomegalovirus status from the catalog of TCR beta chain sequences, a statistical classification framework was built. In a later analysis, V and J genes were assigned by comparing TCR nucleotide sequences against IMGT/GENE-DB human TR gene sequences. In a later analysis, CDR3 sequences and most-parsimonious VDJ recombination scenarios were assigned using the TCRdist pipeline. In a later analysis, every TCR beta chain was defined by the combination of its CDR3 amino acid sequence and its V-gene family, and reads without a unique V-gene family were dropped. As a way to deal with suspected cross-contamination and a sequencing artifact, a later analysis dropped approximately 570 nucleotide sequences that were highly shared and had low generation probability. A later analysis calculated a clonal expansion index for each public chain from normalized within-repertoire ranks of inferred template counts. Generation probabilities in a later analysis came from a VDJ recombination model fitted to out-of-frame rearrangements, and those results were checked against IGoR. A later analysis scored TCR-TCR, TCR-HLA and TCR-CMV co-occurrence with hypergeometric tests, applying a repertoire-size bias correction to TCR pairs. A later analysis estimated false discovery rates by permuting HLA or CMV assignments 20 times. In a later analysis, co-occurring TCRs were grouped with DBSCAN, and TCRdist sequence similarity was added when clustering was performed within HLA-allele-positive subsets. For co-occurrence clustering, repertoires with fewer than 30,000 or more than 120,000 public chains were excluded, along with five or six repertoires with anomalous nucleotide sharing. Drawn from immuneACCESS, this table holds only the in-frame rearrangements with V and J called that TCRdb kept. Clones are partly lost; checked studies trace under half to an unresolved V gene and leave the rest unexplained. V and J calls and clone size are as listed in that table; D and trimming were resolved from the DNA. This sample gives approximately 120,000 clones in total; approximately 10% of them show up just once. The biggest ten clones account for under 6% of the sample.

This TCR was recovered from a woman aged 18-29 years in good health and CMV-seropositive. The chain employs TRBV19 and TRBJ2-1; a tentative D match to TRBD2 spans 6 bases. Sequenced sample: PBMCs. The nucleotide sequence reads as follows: TGTGCCAGTAGTATGGGGGTGTGGCGGGAATGGGGCGAGTTCTTC. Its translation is CASSMGVWREWGEFF.